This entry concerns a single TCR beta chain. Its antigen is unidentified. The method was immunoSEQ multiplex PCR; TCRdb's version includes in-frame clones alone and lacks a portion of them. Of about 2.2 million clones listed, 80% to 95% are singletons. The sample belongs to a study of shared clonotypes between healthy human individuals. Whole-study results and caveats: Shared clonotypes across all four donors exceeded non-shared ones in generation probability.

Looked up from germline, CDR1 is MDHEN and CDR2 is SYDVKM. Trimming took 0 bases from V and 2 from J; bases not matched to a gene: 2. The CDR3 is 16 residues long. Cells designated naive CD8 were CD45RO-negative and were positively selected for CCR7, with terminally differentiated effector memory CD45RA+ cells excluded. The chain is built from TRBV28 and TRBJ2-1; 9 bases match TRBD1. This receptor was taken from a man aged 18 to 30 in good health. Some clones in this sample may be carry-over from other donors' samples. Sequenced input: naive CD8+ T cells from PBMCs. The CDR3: CASSLWGQGAYNEQFF. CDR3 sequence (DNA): TGTGCCAGCAGTTTATGGGGACAGGGTGCCTACAATGAGCAGTTCTTC. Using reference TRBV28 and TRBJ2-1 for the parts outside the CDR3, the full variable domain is DVKVTQSSRYLVKRTGEKVFLECVQDMDHENMFWYRQDPGLGLRLIYFSYDVKMKEKGDIPEGYSVSREKKERFSLILESASTNQTSMYLCASSLWGQGAYNEQFFGPGTRLTVL.